This entry lists 27 T cell receptor beta chains sequenced from one sample in a study of T-cell memory formation after mild COVID-19. MiXCR, applied by TCRdb to the 5' RACE reads, yields one record per CDR3 protein. This sample yields 400,000 or so distinct CDR3 sequences, of which around 21% are seen a single time; around 13% belongs to the top ten. The sample comprised PBMCs or a T cell subset sorted from them (not recorded which). These receptors all come from an adult woman who had mild COVID-19 (a few samples of this study predate the infection). Cell type and time point are not known.

This clonotype has only a few counts. The chain carries TRBV25-1 and TRBJ2-5; 8 bases map to TRBD1. The CDR3 totals 14 residues. The germline V gene encodes CDR1 MGHDK and CDR2 SYGVNS. The junction had 6 bases not matched to a gene; V was cut back by 6 bases and J by 3 bases. The CDR3 DNA reads as TGTGCCAGCAGGCCCACAGGGGGTAAAGAGACCCAGTACTTC. It is translated as CASRPTGGKETQYF.

This clonotype turned up a few times. The rearrangement links TRBV7-9 to TRBJ2-7, with D perhaps TRBD1 (7 bases). The CDR3 length is 14 residues. Looked up from germline, CDR1 is SEHNR and CDR2 is FQNEAQ (reference sequence). Between the trimmed V and J ends, which lost 10 bases and 5 bases, there was a span of 21 bases. The CDR3 sequence: CATRGDPGAHEQYF. CDR3 sequence (DNA): TGTGCCACCAGGGGGGACCCGGGGGCCCACGAGCAGTACTTC.

This clonotype was seen more than once but under ten times. This chain links TRBV24-1 with TRBJ1-2; D unclear. The germline gives CDR1 KGHDR, CDR2 SFDVKD. The CDR3 consists of 14 residues. V lost 0 bases, J lost 3 bases, and 7 bases lay in between. Written as DNA, the CDR3 is TGTGCCACCAGTGATTTGGGACTCTACTATGGCTACACCTTC. Its protein is CATSDLGLYYGYTF.

This clonotype was seen more than once but under ten times. V is TRBV6-6 and J is TRBJ2-2; D possibly corresponds to TRBD2 (5 bases). CDR1 and CDR2 (germline): MNHNY, SVGAGI (reference sequence). There are 15 residues in the CDR3. Between the trimmed V and J ends, which lost 7 bases and 0 bases, there was a span of 12 bases. CDR3 nucleotide sequence: TGTGCCAGCACTCCGTACGGGACGAACACCGGGGAGCTGTTTTTT. Translating it yields CASTPYGTNTGELFF.

The genes are TRBV7-6 and TRBJ2-5, with 8 bases lining up with TRBD2. Trimming at V came to 4 bases and at J to 4 bases, leaving 14 bases not matched to a gene. The CDR3 is 17 residues long. Per germline, CDR1 SGHVS and CDR2 FNYEAQ. In DNA form, the CDR3 reads TGTGCCAGCAGCTATAGAGGAGTTTTGAGCGGGGGAGAGACCCAGTACTTC. It codes for CASSYRGVLSGGETQYF.

This clonotype was found a few times. The rearrangement links TRBV19 to TRBJ1-5, with 8 bases lining up with TRBD1. After removal of 5 bases from V and 7 bases from J, the junction contained 13 bases not matched to a gene. From germline, CDR1 is LNHDA and CDR2 SQIVND (reference sequence). This CDR3 is built from 16 residues. In nucleotides, the CDR3 is TGTGCCAGTAGTCGCATCGGACAGGGCGGCTACCAGCCCCAGCATTTT. It is translated as CASSRIGQGGYQPQHF.

The chain is built from TRBV20-1 and TRBJ1-4; D is uncertain. This CDR3 has 11 residues. The germline CDR1 and CDR2 sequences are DFQATT and SNEGSKA (reference sequence). With 2 bases removed from V and 8 bases from J, the gap between germline ends came to 6 bases. The CDR3 nucleotides are TGCAGTGCTAGATCCGGGGAAAAACTGTTTTTT. Protein product: CSARSGEKLFF.

V and J are TRBV12-3 or TRBV12-4 and TRBJ2-4; D uncertain. The germline V and J ends were trimmed by 1 base and 2 bases, with 9 bases remaining between them. This CDR3 has 15 residues. The DNA for the CDR3 is TGTGCCAGCAGTTTAGATCCGGGTACCAAAAACATTCAGTACTTC. Encoded protein: CASSLDPGTKNIQYF.

The chain combines TRBV20-1 with TRBJ1-5; 8 bases map to TRBD1. Germline V gene lookup returns CDR1 DFQATT and CDR2 SNEGSKA (reference sequence). This CDR3 comprises 18 residues. After removal of 0 bases from V and 0 bases from J, the junction contained 10 bases not matched to a gene. In DNA form, the CDR3 reads TGCAGTGCTAGAGATAGGGGGCCAGACAGGGGTAGCAATCAGCCCCAGCATTTT. As protein: CSARDRGPDRGSNQPQHF.

This chain joins TRBV3-1 and TRBJ2-2; 10 bases match TRBD2. Germline loops: CDR1 LGHDT, CDR2 YNNKEL (reference sequence). The ends lost 0 bases at V and 4 bases at J; junction bases unmatched: 2. This CDR3 has 16 amino acids. The CDR3: CASSQEGLAVTGELFF. Here the CDR3 DNA reads TGTGCCAGCAGCCAAGAAGGACTAGCGGTCACCGGGGAGCTGTTTTTT.

This chain joins TRBV12-3 or TRBV12-4 and TRBJ1-2; perhaps TRBD1 as D (6 bases). CDR3 size: 15 residues. V was shortened by 0 bases and J by 5 bases, with 13 bases between the two germline ends. This chain's CDR3 is CASSLALDRPYGYTF. CDR3 nucleotide sequence: TGTGCCAGCAGTTTAGCGCTTGACAGGCCATATGGCTACACCTTC.

The sample holds a few counts of this clonotype. The V and J genes are TRBV7-6 and TRBJ1-2, with a possible D match to TRBD1 (6 bases). The V and J ends lost 1 base and 0 bases respectively, with 12 bases between them. The CDR3 consists of 16 residues. CDR1 is SGHVS and CDR2 is FNYEAQ in the germline V gene. CDR3 coding DNA: TGTGCCAGCAGCTTAGGGACAGTGCTCACTAACTATGGCTACACCTTC. This sequence encodes CASSLGTVLTNYGYTF.

The chain couples TRBV5-1 to TRBJ1-2; 12 positions agree with TRBD1. The V segment lost 2 bases and the J segment 5 bases; nucleotides outside the gene matches: 4. This CDR3 region has 15 residues. Germline assignment: CDR1 SGHRS and CDR2 YFSETQ. This chain's CDR3 is CASSLGTGGAYGYTF. CDR3 coding DNA: TGCGCCAGCAGCTTAGGGACAGGGGGCGCGTATGGCTACACCTTC.

This clonotype was recorded a few times. The chain recombines TRBV4-3 with TRBJ2-6; the D is unclear. V was shortened by 0 bases and J by 0 bases, with 12 bases between the two germline ends. Germline loops: CDR1 LGHNA, CDR2 YSLEER. CDR3 length: 18 residues. CDR3 sequence (DNA): TGCGCCAGCAGCCAAGACGTCAACAGAGGCTCTGGGGCCAACGTCCTGACTTTC. Translating it yields CASSQDVNRGSGANVLTF.

This clonotype was seen more than once but under ten times. J is TRBJ2-1 and V is TRBV11-2, with 8 nucleotides matching TRBD1. The V segment lost 4 bases and the J segment 8 bases; nucleotides outside the gene matches: 19. The CDR3 has 18 residues. Germline V gene lookup returns CDR1 SGHAT and CDR2 FQNNGV. This chain's CDR3 is CASSSPAWIRGRLHEQFF. The CDR3 nucleotides read TGTGCCAGCAGCTCCCCCGCGTGGATCAGGGGGCGTCTGCATGAGCAGTTCTTC.

The chain couples TRBV20-1 to TRBJ2-1; D gene uncertain. Germline CDR1 and CDR2: DFQATT and SNEGSKA (reference sequence). Trimming removed 2 bases from V and 0 bases from J, with 14 bases in between. The CDR3 runs to 16 residues. The CDR3 region has the DNA TGCAGTGCTAGACCCTCCGAAGGTTACTCCTACAATGAGCAGTTCTTC. Translation: CSARPSEGYSYNEQFF.

The rearrangement uses TRBV7-2 and TRBJ1-6; TRBD1 matches at 7 bases. The CDR3 length is 17 residues. The J segment lost 7 bases and the V segment lost 1 base, leaving 10 bases of the junction unmatched. Germline lookup yields CDR1 SGHTA and CDR2 FQGNSA. CDR3 protein: CASSLGVLDRRNSPLHF. CDR3 in DNA: TGTGCCAGCAGCTTAGGGGTTTTGGACAGGCGAAATTCACCCCTCCACTTT.

This chain links TRBV7-9 with TRBJ2-3; weak D call: TRBD1 (6 bases). Germline V gives CDR1 SEHNR, CDR2 FQNEAQ (reference sequence). V dropped 2 bases and J dropped 1 base, with 25 bases sitting between them. This CDR3 is 20 amino acids long. The CDR3 DNA sequence: TGTGCCAGCAGCTTAACCGCCCGGAACAGGGAAGGACTTGGCACAGATACGCAGTATTTT. Translated, it gives CASSLTARNREGLGTDTQYF.

This clonotype was counted only a few times. The chain is built from TRBV12-3 or TRBV12-4 and TRBJ2-3; 13 bases align to TRBD2. Trimming took 11 bases from V and 0 from J; bases not matched to a gene: 8. This CDR3 is 16 amino acids long. CDR3: CACSGLAGISTDTQYF. CDR3 DNA sequence: TGTGCCTGCTCGGGACTAGCGGGGATAAGCACAGATACGCAGTATTTT.

This clonotype has only a few counts. The rearrangement uses TRBV12-3 or TRBV12-4 and TRBJ2-6, with D perhaps TRBD1 or TRBD2 (5 bases each). The CDR3 has 16 residues. V lost 5 bases and J lost 4, with 15 bases in between. The CDR3 is CASSPHGAAGANVLTF. In nucleotides, the CDR3 is TGTGCCAGCAGTCCCCACGGGGCCGCGGGGGCCAACGTCCTGACTTTC.

The chain joins TRBV7-6 to TRBJ2-2, with D unclear. The ends were cut back, 4 bases at V and 6 bases at J, with 9 bases in the middle. This CDR3 comprises 13 residues. CDR1 and CDR2 (germline): SGHVS, FNYEAQ. CDR3 sequence: CASSSIGSGELFF. The CDR3 nucleotides are TGTGCCAGCAGCTCGATAGGGTCCGGGGAGCTGTTTTTT.

The chain uses TRBV7-9 and TRBJ2-7, with 13 bases identical to TRBD2. Germline V gene sequence: CDR1 SEHNR, CDR2 FQNEAQ (reference sequence). CDR3 length: 16 amino acids. V dropped 5 bases and J dropped 2; count of bases not matched to a gene: 6. The CDR3 DNA follows: TGTGCCAGCAGCGCCGGGACTAGCGGGATGGCCTACGAGCAGTACTTC. This gives the protein CASSAGTSGMAYEQYF. Combining the CDR3 with reference TRBV7-9 and TRBJ2-7 gives the whole variable domain DTGVSQNPRHKITKRGQNVTFRCDPISEHNRLYWYRQTLGQGPEFLTYFQNEAQLEKSRLLSDRFSAERPKGSFSTLEIQRTEQGDSAMYLCASSAGTSGMAYEQYFGPGTRLTVT.

This clonotype has only a few counts. V is TRBV9 and J is TRBJ2-7, with 9 bases that match TRBD1. The CDR3 loop spans 16 amino acids. J lost 3 bases, V lost 1 base, and 8 bases had no gene match. Germline V gene lookup returns CDR1 SGDLS and CDR2 YYNGEE. For the CDR3, the DNA is TGTGCCAGCAGCGTACGGGAACAGGGGGCTTACTACGAGCAGTACTTC. Its translation: CASSVREQGAYYEQYF.

The rearrangement links TRBV6-5 to TRBJ2-2; TRBD2 agrees at 7 bases. CDR3 length: 17 amino acids. J gave up 5 bases and V 4 bases, and 13 bases lay outside the gene matches. Per the germline V gene, CDR1 is MNHEY and CDR2 is SVGAGI. CDR3 nucleotide sequence: TGTGCCAGCAGTTCCTGGTGGGCGGGGACTAATACCGGGGAGCTGTTTTTT. It specifies CASSSWWAGTNTGELFF.

The chain carries TRBV20-1 and TRBJ1-2; 9 bases align to TRBD1. The CDR3 covers 15 residues. The germline V gene encodes CDR1 DFQATT and CDR2 SNEGSKA (reference sequence). The V and J ends lost 0 bases and 6 bases, in that order; junction bases with no gene match: 8. The CDR3 coding sequence is TGCAGTGCTAGAGAGTCCACAGGGGGCTGGAATGGCTACACCTTC. It is translated as CSARESTGGWNGYTF.

This clonotype has a handful of counts. The CDR3 nucleotides read TGTGCCAGCAGTTACCTACAGGGGGTAACTGAAGCTTTCTTT. It translates to CASSYLQGVTEAFF. The V call is TRBV6-5, the J call TRBJ1-1; 8 bases match TRBD1. Germline CDR1 MNHEY, CDR2 SVGAGI. With 2 bases clipped from V and 5 bases from J, the junction kept 4 bases outside the gene matches. The CDR3 spans 14 residues.

This clonotype has just a few counts. The chain has TRBV7-2 and TRBJ2-5; 7 bases fit TRBD1. Germline trimming cut 2 bases from V and 5 bases from J; bases unmatched to any gene: 8. The CDR3 has 15 residues. CDR1 is SGHTA, CDR2 FQGNSA, per germline. The CDR3 spells CASSLPNRGVETQYF. CDR3 in DNA: TGTGCCAGCAGCTTACCGAACAGGGGCGTGGAGACCCAGTACTTC.